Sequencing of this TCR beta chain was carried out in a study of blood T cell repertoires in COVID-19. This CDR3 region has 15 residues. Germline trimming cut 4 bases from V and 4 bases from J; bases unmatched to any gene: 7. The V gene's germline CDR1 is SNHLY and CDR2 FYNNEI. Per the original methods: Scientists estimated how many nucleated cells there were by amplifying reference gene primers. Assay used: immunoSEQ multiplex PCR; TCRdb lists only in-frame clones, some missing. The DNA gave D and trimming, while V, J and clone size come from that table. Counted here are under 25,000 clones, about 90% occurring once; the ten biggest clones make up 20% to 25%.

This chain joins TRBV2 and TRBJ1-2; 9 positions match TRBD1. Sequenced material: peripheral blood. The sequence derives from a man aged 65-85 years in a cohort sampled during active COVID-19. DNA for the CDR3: TGTGCCAGCAGTGCCCGGGGACAGGGCCGCTATGGCTACACCTTC. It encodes CASSARGQGRYGYTF. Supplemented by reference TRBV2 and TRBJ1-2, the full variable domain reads EPEVTQTPSHQVTQMGQEVILRCVPISNHLYFYWYRQILGQKVEFLVSFYNNEISEKSEIFDDQFSVERPDGSNFTLKIRSTKLEDSAMYFCASSARGQGRYGYTFGSGTRLTVV.